This T cell receptor beta chain appears in the sequencing data of a study of blood T cell repertoires in COVID-19. On the study more broadly: There were acute and convalescent COVID-19 samples, and they came from the United States, Italy and Spain. T cells, B-cell-depleted T cells, or PBMCs supplied cDNA or gDNA.

V dropped 7 bases and J dropped 2; count of bases not matched to a gene: 6. This CDR3 spans 14 amino acids. The germline CDR1 and CDR2 sequences are WSHSY and SAAADI. This clone is medium-sized within its sample. Clones were read by immunoSEQ multiplex PCR, and TCRdb kept only the in-frame ones, dropping some. The data hold around 170,000 clones, with over 75% observed a single time. The chain couples TRBV10-2 to TRBJ2-7; 9 bases fit TRBD1. The sequenced material came from peripheral blood. The receptor was derived from a man between 65 and 85 years old who had recovered from COVID-19. The CDR3 reads CASTGTGPTYEQYF. The CDR3 DNA is TGCGCCAGCACCGGGACAGGGCCTACCTACGAGCAGTACTTC.